This T cell receptor (beta chain) was observed in a study of early T cells in non-severe SARS-CoV-2 infection. Whole-study context: Bulk RNA taken from unsorted whole blood was sequenced, leaving chains unpaired.

CDR3 length equals 15 residues. Germline V gene lookup returns CDR1 SGHDT and CDR2 YYEEEE. Trimming cost V 1 base and J 4 bases, with 14 bases left between them. Individual cDNA molecules received unique molecular identifiers. A single record per CDR3 protein comes from TCRdb applying MiXCR to the 5' RACE reads. The sample comprises around 98,000 distinct CDR3 sequences, 11% of which are singletons, and around 5.1% rests with the top ten. The sequenced sample consisted of whole blood. The sequence came from an adult who was a healthcare worker with PCR-confirmed SARS-CoV-2 infection or an uninfected control (not recorded which). The chain has TRBV5-6 and TRBJ1-1; the D gene is possibly TRBD1 (5 bases). In nucleotides, the CDR3 is TGTGCCAGCAGCTTGCCCTACTCCGGGGGCACTGAAGCTTTCTTT. Translation: CASSLPYSGGTEAFF.